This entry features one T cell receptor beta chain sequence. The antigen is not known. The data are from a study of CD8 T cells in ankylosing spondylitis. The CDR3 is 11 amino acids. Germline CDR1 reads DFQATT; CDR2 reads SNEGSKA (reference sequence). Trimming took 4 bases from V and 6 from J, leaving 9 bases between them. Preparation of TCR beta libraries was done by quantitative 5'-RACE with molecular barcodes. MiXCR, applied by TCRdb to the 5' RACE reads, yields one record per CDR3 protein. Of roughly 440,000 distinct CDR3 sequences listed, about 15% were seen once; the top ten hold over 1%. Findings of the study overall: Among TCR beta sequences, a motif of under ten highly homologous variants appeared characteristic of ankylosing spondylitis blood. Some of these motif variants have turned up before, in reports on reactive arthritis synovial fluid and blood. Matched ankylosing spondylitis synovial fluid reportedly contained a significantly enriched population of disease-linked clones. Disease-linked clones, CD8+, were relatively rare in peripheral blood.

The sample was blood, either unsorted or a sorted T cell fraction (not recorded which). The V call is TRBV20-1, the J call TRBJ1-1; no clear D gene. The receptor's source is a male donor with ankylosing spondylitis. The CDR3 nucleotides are TGCAGTGCTAAGGAAGGACCTGAAGCTTTCTTT. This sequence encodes CSAKEGPEAFF.